This T cell receptor beta chain was identified in a study of neurological immune-mediated disorders. In TCRdb, the 5' RACE reads were re-called with MiXCR into one record per CDR3 protein. Of about 99,000 distinct CDR3 sequences listed, 10% to 14% are singletons. Indicated time point: longitudinal time-point 3. The CDR3 is 16 residues long. Germline values: CDR1 MDHEN, CDR2 SYDVKM. V was clipped by 3 bases and J by 4 bases; unmatched bases: 11. This clonotype was picked up many times. Specimen: PBMCs. The chain uses TRBV28 and TRBJ2-7, with 8 bases fitting TRBD1. The clonotype was recovered from a female donor with HTLV-1-associated myelopathy (HAM/TSP). The CDR3 region has the DNA TGTGCCAGCAGTTTCCCACTCATAGGGACAGGATACGAGCAGTACTTC. This sequence encodes CASSFPLIGTGYEQYF.